The 18 T cell receptor beta chains presented below share a single source sample, sequenced in a study of T-cell reconstitution after alpha-beta-depleted transplantation in children. Preparation of the TCRbeta library involved a method that used unique molecular identifiers. TCRdb reprocessed the PCR reads with MiXCR, giving one entry per CDR3 protein. The sample contains fewer than 550,000 distinct CDR3 sequences, 9.5% to 12% of which appear only once. This specimen consisted of PBMCs, mostly from graft donor cells, obtained 180 days after TCRalphabeta/CD19-depleted stem cell transplant. The receptors originated from a female patient between 2 and 10 years old who had a stem cell transplant for aplastic anemia, so the T cells may come from the graft donor.

The chain joins TRBV5-1 to TRBJ1-1; D uncertain. Looked up from germline, CDR1 is SGHRS and CDR2 is YFSETQ. The CDR3 runs to 13 residues. Trimming shortened V by 7 bases and J by 0 bases, and 10 bases separated the two germline ends. The CDR3 sequence: CASGTWLNTEAFF. The DNA of the CDR3 is TGCGCCAGCGGAACCTGGTTGAACACTGAAGCTTTCTTT.

This chain connects TRBV14 to TRBJ2-5; 7 positions match TRBD1. The CDR3 covers 15 residues. Germline V CDR1 and CDR2: SGHDN, FVKESK. The J segment lost 5 bases and the V segment lost 2 bases, leaving 8 bases of the junction unmatched. The CDR3 nucleotides read TGTGCCAGCAGCCAACGGGGCCTCAGGGGGGAGACCCAGTACTTC. Protein: CASSQRGLRGETQYF. The variable domain in full, with the rest retrieved from reference TRBV14 and TRBJ2-5, is EAGVTQFPSHSVIEKGQTVTLRCDPISGHDNLYWYRRVMGKEIKFLLHFVKESKQDESGMPNNRFLAERTGGTYSTLKVQPAELEDSGVYFCASSQRGLRGETQYFGPGTRLLVL.

The rearrangement uses TRBV6-2 or TRBV6-3 and TRBJ1-5; D is unresolved. The V gene lost 2 bases and the J gene lost 0 bases, with 8 bases spanning the gap. CDR3 length: 15 residues. Germline assignment: CDR1 MNHEY and CDR2 SVGEGT. CDR3: CASSYRTYSNQPQHF. The CDR3 nucleotides are TGTGCCAGCAGTTACAGGACCTATAGCAATCAGCCCCAGCATTTT.

The CDR3 loop is CAISGLADHNEQFF. CDR3 DNA sequence: TGTGCCATCAGTGGACTAGCGGATCACAATGAGCAGTTCTTC. The rearrangement uses TRBV10-3 and TRBJ2-1; 9 nucleotides line up with TRBD2. CDR3 size: 14 residues. Trimming removed 4 bases from V and 5 bases from J; junction bases left unmatched: 3. Germline lookup yields CDR1 ENHRY and CDR2 SYGVKD.

This clonotype showed up just a few times. V usage is TRBV25-1 and J usage is TRBJ1-2; 8 nucleotides align to TRBD1. The length of the CDR3 is 14 residues. Per germline, CDR1 MGHDK and CDR2 SYGVNS. The V segment lost 4 bases and the J segment 7 bases; nucleotides outside the gene matches: 8. The CDR3: CASSVSGRGLGYTF. DNA for the CDR3: TGTGCCAGCAGTGTTTCGGGCAGGGGGCTTGGCTACACCTTC.

The CDR3 nucleotides are TGTGCCAGCAGTTTTACTTCGTTGAACACTGAAGCTTTCTTT. Protein product: CASSFTSLNTEAFF. J is TRBJ1-1 and V is TRBV12-3 or TRBV12-4; D remains ambiguous. The ends were cut back, 3 bases at V and 0 bases at J, with 8 bases in the middle. CDR3 length equals 14 residues.

This clonotype was picked up a small number of times. The rearrangement links TRBV9 to TRBJ2-7; 8 bases fit TRBD1. From germline, CDR1 is SGDLS and CDR2 YYNGEE. This CDR3 spans 18 amino acids. V gave up 3 bases and J gave up 6 bases; unmatched junction bases: 20. In nucleotides, the CDR3 is TGTGCCAGCAGCGCCCCGACAGGGGACCAGACCATAAGCCGCGAGCAGTACTTC. It is translated as CASSAPTGDQTISREQYF.

V gene TRBV20-1 combines with J gene TRBJ1-5, with a possible D match to TRBD1 (6 bases). The V gene's germline CDR1 is DFQATT and CDR2 SNEGSKA (reference sequence). V was trimmed by 2 bases and J by 5 bases, leaving 7 bases between them. The CDR3 is 12 amino acids. The CDR3, as DNA: TGCAGTGCTAGAAAGGGGGATCAGCCCCAGCATTTT. This translates into CSARKGDQPQHF.

As concerns this clonotype: Possible read error: a much larger clone is one base away. The V gene is TRBV10-3, the J gene TRBJ2-3; weak D call: TRBD1 (6 bases). Trimming removed 7 bases from V and 4 bases from J, with 15 bases in between. The CDR3 runs 14 residues. Germline CDR1 and CDR2: ENHRY and SYGVKD. This CDR3 reads CAITGGGPADTQYF. In DNA, the CDR3 is TGTGCCATCACTGGGGGCGGACCGGCAGATACGCAGTATTTT.

This clonotype was detected a few times. The chain is built from TRBV13 and TRBJ2-1; 7 bases map to TRBD2. Germline values: CDR1 PRHDT, CDR2 FYEKMQ (reference sequence). The CDR3 covers 17 residues. The V and J ends lost 7 bases and 4 bases, in that order; junction bases with no gene match: 16. The chain's CDR3 is CASNRGGPGSGYNEQFF. CDR3 bases: TGTGCCAGCAACCGCGGGGGACCGGGGTCGGGTTACAATGAGCAGTTCTTC. Based on the CDR3 plus reference TRBV13 and TRBJ2-1, the full variable domain is AAGVIQSPRHLIKEKRETATLKCYPIPRHDTVYWYQQGPGQDPQFLISFYEKMQSDKGSIPDRFSAQQFSDYHSELNMSSLELGDSALYFCASNRGGPGSGYNEQFFGPGTRLTVL.

This chain links TRBV2 with TRBJ2-3; D might be TRBD2 (5 bases). Germline loops: CDR1 SNHLY, CDR2 FYNNEI. V dropped 4 bases and J dropped 0 bases, with 14 bases sitting between them. CDR3 length: 16 residues. CDR3 nucleotides: TGTGCCAGCAGTGCTCAGCGGAAGCTCAGCACAGATACGCAGTATTTT. Amino acid sequence: CASSAQRKLSTDTQYF.

This clonotype was seen a few times. The V and J genes are TRBV28 and TRBJ2-7; D possibly corresponds to TRBD1 (5 bases). Looked up from germline, CDR1 is MDHEN and CDR2 is SYDVKM. Trimming removed 7 bases from V and 3 bases from J, with 10 bases in between. The CDR3 spans 12 residues. This CDR3 reads CASTLDSYEQYF. Here the CDR3 DNA reads TGTGCCAGCACCTTAGACAGCTACGAGCAGTACTTC.

This clonotype occurred many times. The rearrangement joins TRBV15 to TRBJ2-2; D perhaps matches TRBD1 (6 bases). This CDR3 comprises 15 residues. Germline V gene data show CDR1 as LNHNV and CDR2 as YYDKDF (reference sequence). Trimming shortened V by 1 base and J by 1 base, and 7 bases separated the two germline ends. CDR3 bases: TGTGCCACCAGCAGAGGACAGGTGAACACCGGGGAGCTGTTTTTT. Translation gives CATSRGQVNTGELFF.

This clonotype was picked up many times. The rearrangement uses TRBV6-2 or TRBV6-3 and TRBJ2-7; the D is unclear. The germline V gene encodes CDR1 MNHEY and CDR2 SVGEGT. V was pared by 6 bases and J by 0 bases, with 15 bases between. The CDR3 extends over 15 amino acids. CDR3 loop: CASSQPGRSSYEQYV. CDR3 sequence (DNA): TGTGCCAGCAGCCAACCAGGACGGAGCTCCTACGAGCAGTACGTC.

This clonotype has ten or more counts. The chain employs TRBV6-5 and TRBJ2-4, with a possible D match to TRBD2 (6 bases). This CDR3 has 16 residues. The V end was cut by 4 bases, the J end by 3 bases, with 16 bases between. Germline assignment: CDR1 MNHEY and CDR2 SVGAGI. The CDR3 sequence: CASSSVTGGVKNIQYF. The DNA for the CDR3 is TGTGCCAGCAGTTCCGTAACCGGGGGAGTCAAAAACATTCAGTACTTC.

The J gene is TRBJ2-2, the V gene TRBV20-1; no clear D gene. V was clipped by 5 bases and J by 5 bases, with 24 bases between them. The CDR3 is 17 amino acids. CDR1 is DFQATT, CDR2 SNEGSKA, per germline (reference sequence). The CDR3 protein is CSAETIMGPKATGELFF. CDR3 bases: TGCAGTGCTGAAACCATTATGGGCCCCAAGGCGACCGGGGAGCTGTTTTTT.

This clonotype was detected only a few times. This chain joins TRBV5-1 and TRBJ1-4, with TRBD1 identical over 9 bases. Per germline, CDR1 SGHRS and CDR2 YFSETQ. CDR3 size: 15 residues. V lost 3 bases, J lost 8 bases, and 8 bases stayed unmatched. CDR3 DNA sequence: TGCGCCAGCAGCTGGATCGGGACAGGGAACGAAAAACTGTTTTTT. Encoded protein: CASSWIGTGNEKLFF. Complete variable domain (other parts from reference TRBV5-1 and TRBJ1-4): KAGVTQTPRYLIKTRGQQVTLSCSPISGHRSVSWYQQTPGQGLQFLFEYFSETQRNKGNFPGRFSGRQFSNSRSEMNVSTLELGDSALYLCASSWIGTGNEKLFFGSGTQLSVL.

This clonotype was counted many times. CDR3 nucleotide sequence: TGCAGTGCCACCGGGGCCGACACTGAAGCTTTCTTT. This translates into CSATGADTEAFF. The J gene is TRBJ1-1, the V gene TRBV20-1; the D gene is possibly TRBD1 (5 bases). V was trimmed by 6 bases and J by 3 bases, leaving 11 bases between them. This CDR3 is built from 12 residues. Germline lookup yields CDR1 DFQATT and CDR2 SNEGSKA (reference sequence).